The source of this TCR delta chain is a study of γδ T cells in repeated Plasmodium falciparum infection. In the study overall: Timepoints: baseline, immediately before selected infections, and 21 days after every infection. Malian samples came from no-transmission periods or across acute febrile malaria episodes. Whole-study findings and limits: Malian children's Vdelta2-negative repertoires appeared more expanded and less diverse than Australians'. Vgamma9/Vdelta2+ repertoires stayed stably polyclonal over time and infection.

TCRdb re-called the multiplex PCR reads using CATT. The data show tens of thousands of delta-chain clones, around 1.5% seen once. This clone is medium-sized by share. Its antigen is as yet unknown. Additional DNA sequences in this sample encode the identical CDR3. The V and J ends lost 1 base and 2 bases respectively, with 23 bases between them. CDR1 and CDR2 from the germline V gene are TSWWSYY and QGS. This CDR3 region has 19 residues. Flow sorting of PBMC yielded separate Vgamma9/Vdelta2+ and Vdelta2-negative gammadelta T cell populations for bulk repertoire analysis. This clonotype was obtained from a pool of human donors (malaria-infected and uninfected, not separated). The J gene is TRDJ1, the V gene TRDV1; D possibly corresponds to TRDD3 (6 bases). Sequencing was performed on gamma-delta T cells from blood. Here the CDR3 reads CALGEPFPLILGRTDKLIF. The CDR3 coding sequence is TGTGCTCTTGGGGAACCTTTTCCCCTCATACTGGGTCGGACCGATAAACTCATCTTT.